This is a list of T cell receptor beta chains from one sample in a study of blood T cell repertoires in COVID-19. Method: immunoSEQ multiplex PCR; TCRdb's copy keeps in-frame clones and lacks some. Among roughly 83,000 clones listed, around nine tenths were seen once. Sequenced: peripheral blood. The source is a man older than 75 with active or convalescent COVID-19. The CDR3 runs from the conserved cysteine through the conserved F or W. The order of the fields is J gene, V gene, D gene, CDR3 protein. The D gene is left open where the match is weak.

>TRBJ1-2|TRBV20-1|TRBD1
CSARTGNGYTF
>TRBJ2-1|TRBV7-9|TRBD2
CASSAGTSGTNEQFF
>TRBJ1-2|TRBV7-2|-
CASSLSLNPYGYTF
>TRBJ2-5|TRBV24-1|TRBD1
CATSDYETGKETQYF
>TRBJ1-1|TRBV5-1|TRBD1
CASSPGDRGTEAFF
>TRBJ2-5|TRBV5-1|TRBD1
CASSPGYRGQETQYF
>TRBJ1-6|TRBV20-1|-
CSASRQDNSPLHF
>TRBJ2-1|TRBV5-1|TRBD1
CASSLAYTGGNEQFF
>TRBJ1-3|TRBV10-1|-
CASSADTSGNTIYF
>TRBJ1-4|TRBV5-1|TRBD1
CASSLDGTVSEKLFF